This T cell receptor (beta chain) was found in a study of beta chain features in type 1 diabetes. Study-wide results and limits: Among patients, naive, central memory and Treg TCRB repertoires appeared more similar than among healthy donors. In every one of the four CD4+ subsets, TCRB CDR3s were moderately but significantly shorter in Type 1 diabetes patients. It was possible that PCR favored shorter templates, equally so in patients and controls.

A word on this clone: Antigen: not known.

The V and J ends lost 7 bases and 15 bases, in that order; junction bases with no gene match: 19. From germline, CDR1 is MNHNS and CDR2 SASEGT. This CDR3 has 15 residues. Sequencing targeted expressed TCRB transcripts, as all isolated RNA had been reverse transcribed. This table comes from immunoSEQ multiplex PCR, and its TCRdb copy is limited to in-frame clones, with some not included. Here the sample spans about 240,000 clones, about 15% being singletons. Sequencing was performed on naive CD4+ T cells from blood. This TCR was sampled from a man younger than 45 with type 1 diabetes. V and J are TRBV6-1 and TRBJ2-1, with TRBD1 matching over 9 bases. The CDR3, as DNA: TGTGCCAGCATCATAAACCGGGACAGGGAAACGACGACGTTCTTC. This encodes CASIINRDRETTTFF.